Described below is a single T cell receptor (beta chain) sequence and its context. CDR1 LNHNV and CDR2 YYDKDF come from the germline V gene (reference sequence). V was shortened by 5 bases and J by 3 bases, with 14 bases between the two germline ends. The CDR3 has 14 residues. This record comes from a study of CD8+ T cells in alopecia areata. Sequencing templates came from extracted RNA that was reverse transcribed into cDNA. Method: immunoSEQ multiplex PCR; TCRdb's copy keeps in-frame clones and lacks some. The table shows some 150,000 clones, with about 51% occurring only once. The receptor comes from a human donor with alopecia areata. The input for sequencing was CD8+ T cells sorted from blood, taken at week 0. The V call is TRBV15, the J call TRBJ2-7; D is possibly TRBD2 (6 bases). CDR3 in DNA: TGTGCCACCAGCCGCGGGGCAGGTAACTACGAGCAGTACTTC. This translates into CATSRGAGNYEQYF. Supplemented by reference TRBV15 and TRBJ2-7, the full variable domain reads DAMVIQNPRYQVTQFGKPVTLSCSQTLNHNVMYWYQQKSSQAPKLLFHYYDKDFNNEADTPDNFQSRRPNTSFCFLDIRSPGLGDTAMYLCATSRGAGNYEQYFGPGTRLTVT.